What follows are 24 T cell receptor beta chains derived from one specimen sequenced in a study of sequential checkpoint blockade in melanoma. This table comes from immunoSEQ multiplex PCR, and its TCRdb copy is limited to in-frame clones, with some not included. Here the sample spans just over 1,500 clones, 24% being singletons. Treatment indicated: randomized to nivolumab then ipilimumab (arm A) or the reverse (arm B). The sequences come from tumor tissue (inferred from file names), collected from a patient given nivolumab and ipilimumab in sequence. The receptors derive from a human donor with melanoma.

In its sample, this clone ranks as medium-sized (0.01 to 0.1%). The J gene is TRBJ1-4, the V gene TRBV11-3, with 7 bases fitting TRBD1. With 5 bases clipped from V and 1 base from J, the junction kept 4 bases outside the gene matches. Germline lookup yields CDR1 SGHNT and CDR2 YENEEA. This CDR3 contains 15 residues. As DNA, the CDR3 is TGTGCCAGCAGCGTGGCAGGGGGAACTAATGAAAAACTGTTTTTT. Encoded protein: CASSVAGGTNEKLFF.

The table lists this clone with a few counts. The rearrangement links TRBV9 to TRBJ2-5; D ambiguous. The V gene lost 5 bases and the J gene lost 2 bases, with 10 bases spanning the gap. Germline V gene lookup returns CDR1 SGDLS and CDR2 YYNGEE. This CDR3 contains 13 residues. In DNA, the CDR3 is TGTGCCAGCAGTCGTAGGAGTCAAGAGACCCAGTACTTC. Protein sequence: CASSRRSQETQYF.

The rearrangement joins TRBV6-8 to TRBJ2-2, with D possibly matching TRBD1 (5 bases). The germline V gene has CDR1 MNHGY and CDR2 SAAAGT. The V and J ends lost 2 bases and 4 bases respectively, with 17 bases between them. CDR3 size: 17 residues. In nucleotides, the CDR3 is TGTGCCAGCAGTTACCCCCCTATTATGGGGCTCACCGGGGAGCTGTTTTTT. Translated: CASSYPPIMGLTGELFF.

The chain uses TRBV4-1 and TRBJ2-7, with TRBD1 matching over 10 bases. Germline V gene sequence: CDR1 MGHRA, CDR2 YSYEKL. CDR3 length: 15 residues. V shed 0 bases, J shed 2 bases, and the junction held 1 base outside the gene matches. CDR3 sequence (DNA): TGCGCCAGCAGCCAAGAGGGACAGGGGCCCTACGAGCAGTACTTC. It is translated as CASSQEGQGPYEQYF.

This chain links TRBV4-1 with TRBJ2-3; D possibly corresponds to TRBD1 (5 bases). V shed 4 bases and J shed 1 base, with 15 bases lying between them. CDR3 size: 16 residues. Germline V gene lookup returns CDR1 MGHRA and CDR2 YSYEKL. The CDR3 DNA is TGCGCCAGCAGCCTCCCCAGGACATCTGGCACAGATACGCAGTATTTT. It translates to CASSLPRTSGTDTQYF.

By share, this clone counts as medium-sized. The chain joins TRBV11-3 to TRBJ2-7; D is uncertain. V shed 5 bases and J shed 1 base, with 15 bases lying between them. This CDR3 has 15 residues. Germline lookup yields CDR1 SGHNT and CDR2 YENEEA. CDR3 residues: CASSPHSGRSYEQYF. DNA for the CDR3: TGTGCCAGCAGCCCTCACTCAGGCAGATCCTACGAGCAGTACTTC.

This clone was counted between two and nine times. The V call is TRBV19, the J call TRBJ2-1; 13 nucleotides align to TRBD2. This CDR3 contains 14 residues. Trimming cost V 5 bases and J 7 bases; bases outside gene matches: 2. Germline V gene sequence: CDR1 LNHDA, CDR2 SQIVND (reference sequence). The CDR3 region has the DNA TGTGCCAGTAGTGGACTAGCGGGAGATAATGAGCAGTTCTTC. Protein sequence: CASSGLAGDNEQFF.

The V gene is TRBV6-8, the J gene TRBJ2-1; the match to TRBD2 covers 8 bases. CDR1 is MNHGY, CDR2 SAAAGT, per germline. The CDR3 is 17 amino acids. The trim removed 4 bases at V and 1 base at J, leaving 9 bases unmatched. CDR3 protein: CASSFVRGGHSYNEQFF. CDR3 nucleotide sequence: TGTGCCAGCAGTTTCGTTCGGGGGGGTCATTCCTACAATGAGCAGTTCTTC.

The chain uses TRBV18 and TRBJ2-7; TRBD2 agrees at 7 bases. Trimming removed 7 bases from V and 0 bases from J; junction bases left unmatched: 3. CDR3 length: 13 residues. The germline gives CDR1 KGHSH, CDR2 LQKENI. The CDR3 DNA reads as TGTGCCAGCTGGGGGAGGGACTCCTACGAGCAGTACTTC. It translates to CASWGRDSYEQYF.

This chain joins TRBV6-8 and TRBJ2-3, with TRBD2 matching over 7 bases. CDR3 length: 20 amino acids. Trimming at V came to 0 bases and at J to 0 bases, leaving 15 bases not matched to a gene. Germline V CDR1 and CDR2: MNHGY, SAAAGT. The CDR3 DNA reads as TGTGCCAGCAGTTACTCTCGCAGACGGCCTGCGGGGGATAGCACAGATACGCAGTATTTT. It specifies CASSYSRRRPAGDSTDTQYF.

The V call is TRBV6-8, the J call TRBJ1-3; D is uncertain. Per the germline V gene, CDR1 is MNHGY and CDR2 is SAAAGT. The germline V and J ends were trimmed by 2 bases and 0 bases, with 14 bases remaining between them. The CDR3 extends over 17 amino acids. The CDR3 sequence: CASSYPMQSFSGNTIYF. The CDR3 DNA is TGTGCCAGCAGTTACCCGATGCAGAGTTTCTCTGGAAACACCATATATTTT.

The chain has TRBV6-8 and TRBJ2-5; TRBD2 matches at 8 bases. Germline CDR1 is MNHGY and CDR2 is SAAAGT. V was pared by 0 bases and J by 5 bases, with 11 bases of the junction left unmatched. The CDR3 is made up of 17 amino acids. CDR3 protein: CASSYSIFGGAEETQYF. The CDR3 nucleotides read TGTGCCAGCAGTTACTCGATTTTCGGGGGGGCGGAGGAGACCCAGTACTTC.

The CDR3 loop is CATSRDLASMNTEAFF. In DNA, the CDR3 is TGTGCCACCAGCAGAGATTTGGCAAGCATGAACACTGAAGCTTTCTTT. The chain employs TRBV15 and TRBJ1-1; D remains ambiguous. The CDR3 is 16 residues long. V was cut by 0 bases and J by 0 bases, with 11 bases left in between. Germline V lookup: CDR1 LNHNV, CDR2 YYDKDF (reference sequence).

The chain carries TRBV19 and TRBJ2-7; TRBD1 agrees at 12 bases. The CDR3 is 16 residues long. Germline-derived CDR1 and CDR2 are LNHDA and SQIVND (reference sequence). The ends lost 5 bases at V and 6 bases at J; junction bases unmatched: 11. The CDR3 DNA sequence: TGTGCCAGTAGTCAAATACCGGGACAGGGGGCGTTCGAGCAGTACTTC. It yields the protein CASSQIPGQGAFEQYF.

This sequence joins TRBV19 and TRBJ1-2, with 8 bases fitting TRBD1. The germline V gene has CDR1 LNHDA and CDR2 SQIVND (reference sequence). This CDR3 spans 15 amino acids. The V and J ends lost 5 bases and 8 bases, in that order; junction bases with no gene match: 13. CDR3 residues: CASSSNRGSDSGYTF. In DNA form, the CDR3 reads TGTGCCAGTAGTTCTAACAGGGGGAGCGATTCGGGCTACACCTTC.

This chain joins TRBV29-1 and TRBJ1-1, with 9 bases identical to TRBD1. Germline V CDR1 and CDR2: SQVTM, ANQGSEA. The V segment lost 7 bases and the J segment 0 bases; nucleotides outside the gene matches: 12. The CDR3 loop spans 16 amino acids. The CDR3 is CSGRRDRAPLNTEAFF. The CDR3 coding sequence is TGCAGCGGTCGCCGGGACAGGGCACCGTTGAACACTGAAGCTTTCTTT.

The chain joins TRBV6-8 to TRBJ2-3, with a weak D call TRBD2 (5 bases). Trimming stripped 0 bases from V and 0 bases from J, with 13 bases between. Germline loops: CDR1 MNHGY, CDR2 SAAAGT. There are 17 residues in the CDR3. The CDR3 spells CASSYSSLAYSTDTQYF. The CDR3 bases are TGTGCCAGCAGTTACTCATCGCTAGCCTATAGCACAGATACGCAGTATTTT.

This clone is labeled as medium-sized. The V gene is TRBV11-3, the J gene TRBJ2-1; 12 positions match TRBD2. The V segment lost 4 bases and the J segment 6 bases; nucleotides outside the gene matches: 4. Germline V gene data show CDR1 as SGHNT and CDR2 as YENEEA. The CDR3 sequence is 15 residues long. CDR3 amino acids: CASSWGLAGPNEQFF. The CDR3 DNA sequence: TGTGCCAGCAGCTGGGGACTAGCGGGCCCCAATGAGCAGTTCTTC.

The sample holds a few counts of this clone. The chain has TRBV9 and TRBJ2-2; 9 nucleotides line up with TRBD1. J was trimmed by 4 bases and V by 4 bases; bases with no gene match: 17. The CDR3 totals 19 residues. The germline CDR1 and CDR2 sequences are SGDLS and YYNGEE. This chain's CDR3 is CASSYPKGEGTGRTGELFF. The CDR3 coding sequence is TGTGCCAGCAGCTACCCAAAGGGTGAGGGGACAGGGCGCACCGGGGAGCTGTTTTTT. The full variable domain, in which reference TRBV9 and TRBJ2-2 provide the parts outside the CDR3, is DSGVTQTPKHLITATGQRVTLRCSPRSGDLSVYWYQQSLDQGLQFLIQYYNGEERAKGNILERFSAQQFPDLHSELNLSSLELGDSALYFCASSYPKGEGTGRTGELFFGEGSRLTVL.

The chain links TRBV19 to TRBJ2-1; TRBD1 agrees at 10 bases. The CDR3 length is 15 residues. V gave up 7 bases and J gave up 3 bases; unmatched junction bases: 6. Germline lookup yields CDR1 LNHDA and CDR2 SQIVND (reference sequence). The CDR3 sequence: CASTFDRGRYNEQFF. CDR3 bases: TGTGCCAGTACCTTCGACAGGGGGCGCTACAATGAGCAGTTCTTC.

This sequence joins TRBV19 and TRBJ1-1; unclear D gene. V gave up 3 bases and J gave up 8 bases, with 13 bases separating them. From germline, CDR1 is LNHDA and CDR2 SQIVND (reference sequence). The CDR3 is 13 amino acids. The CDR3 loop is CASSMPGRGEAFF. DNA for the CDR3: TGTGCCAGTAGTATGCCGGGTCGTGGGGAAGCTTTCTTT.

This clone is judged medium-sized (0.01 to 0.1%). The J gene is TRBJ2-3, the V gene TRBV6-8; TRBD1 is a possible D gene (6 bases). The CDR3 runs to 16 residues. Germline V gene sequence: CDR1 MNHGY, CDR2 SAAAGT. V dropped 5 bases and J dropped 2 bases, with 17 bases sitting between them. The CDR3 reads CASSARGGRNTDTQYF. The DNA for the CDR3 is TGTGCCAGCAGTGCCAGGGGCGGTAGAAACACAGATACGCAGTATTTT.

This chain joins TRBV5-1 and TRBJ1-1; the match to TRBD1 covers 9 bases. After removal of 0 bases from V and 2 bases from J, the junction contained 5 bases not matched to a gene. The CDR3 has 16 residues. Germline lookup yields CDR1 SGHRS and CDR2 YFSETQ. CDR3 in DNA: TGCGCCAGCAGCTTGGACAGGGGGCTAGCTAACACTGAAGCTTTCTTT. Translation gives CASSLDRGLANTEAFF.

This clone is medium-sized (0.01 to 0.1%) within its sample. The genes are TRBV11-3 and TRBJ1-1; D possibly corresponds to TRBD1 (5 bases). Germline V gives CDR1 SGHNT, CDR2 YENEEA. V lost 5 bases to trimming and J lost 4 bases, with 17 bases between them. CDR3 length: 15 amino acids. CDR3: CASSAGTAGGTEAFF. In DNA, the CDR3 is TGTGCCAGCAGCGCTGGGACTGCCGGAGGCACTGAAGCTTTCTTT.